The clone carrying this T cell receptor beta chain was detected ten times or more. Its specificity is unknown. Losses at the gene ends were 5 bases for V and 4 bases for J; bases not matched to a gene: 9. The CDR3 extends over 17 amino acids. CDR1 and CDR2 from the germline V gene are SGHVS and FQNEAQ. This sample is drawn from a study of T-cell reconstitution after alpha-beta-depleted transplantation in children. The TCRbeta library incorporated unique molecular identifiers. TCRdb ran MiXCR on the PCR reads and lists one entry per CDR3 protein. The sample records 700,000 or so distinct CDR3 sequences, 10% to 15% being singletons. General study findings and limits: At the one-year point after transplant, T-cell counts and TCRbeta diversity were found to come mostly from T cells that had been newly produced. Reportedly, alpha-beta T cells present about two months post-transplant originated from several hundred expanded clones of graft origin.

This sample comprised PBMCs, obtained before TCRalphabeta/CD19-depleted stem cell transplant. This sequence originates from a girl aged 2 to 10 with congenital amegakaryocytic thrombocytopenia, due to receive a stem cell transplant. J is TRBJ2-1 and V is TRBV7-8, with TRBD2 matching over 12 bases. The CDR3 DNA is TGTGCCAGCAGCCGCCATGGGACTAGCGGGTCGTACAATGAGCAGTTCTTC. Its translation: CASSRHGTSGSYNEQFF.